This T cell receptor (beta chain) comes out of a study of T cell clones after liver transplantation. Study summary: HCV positivity affected three of eight recipients; the rest lacked autoimmune or viral indications. Whole-study findings and limits: Compared with third party-reactive sequences, donor-reactive ones declined more, independent of withdrawal success.

Germline CDR1 is MNHNS and CDR2 is SASEGT. The CDR3 contains 15 residues. The ends were cut back, 5 bases at V and 0 bases at J, with 11 bases in the middle. As to this clone: Antigen: not known.

Profiled with immunoSEQ multiplex PCR; TCRdb holds only in-frame clones, not every one. The sample lists around 97,000 clones, about 81% occurring once. This TCR derives from a human patient who received a liver transplant. The T cells may come from the graft donor. Sequencing used CD4+ T cells from blood, obtained approximately 50 months after liver transplant. This chain connects TRBV6-1 to TRBJ1-5; D call uncertain. The CDR3: CASSSGSNSNQPQHF. CDR3 in DNA: TGTGCCAGCAGTTCCGGGTCTAATAGCAATCAGCCCCAGCATTTT.